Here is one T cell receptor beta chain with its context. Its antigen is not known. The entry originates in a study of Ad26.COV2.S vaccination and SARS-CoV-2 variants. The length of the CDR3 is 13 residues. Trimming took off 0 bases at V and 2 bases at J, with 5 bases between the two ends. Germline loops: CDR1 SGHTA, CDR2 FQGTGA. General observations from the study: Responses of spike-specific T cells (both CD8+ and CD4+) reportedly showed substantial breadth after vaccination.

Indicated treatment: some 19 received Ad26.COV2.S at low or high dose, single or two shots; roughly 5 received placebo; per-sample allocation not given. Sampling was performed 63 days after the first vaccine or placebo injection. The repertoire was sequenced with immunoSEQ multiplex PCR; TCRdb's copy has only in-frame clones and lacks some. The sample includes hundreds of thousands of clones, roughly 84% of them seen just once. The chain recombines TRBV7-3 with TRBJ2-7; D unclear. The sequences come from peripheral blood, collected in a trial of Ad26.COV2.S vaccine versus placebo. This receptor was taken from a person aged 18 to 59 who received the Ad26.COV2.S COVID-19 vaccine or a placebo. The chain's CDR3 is CASSLTVTYEQYF. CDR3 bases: TGTGCCAGCAGCTTAACGGTTACCTACGAGCAGTACTTC.